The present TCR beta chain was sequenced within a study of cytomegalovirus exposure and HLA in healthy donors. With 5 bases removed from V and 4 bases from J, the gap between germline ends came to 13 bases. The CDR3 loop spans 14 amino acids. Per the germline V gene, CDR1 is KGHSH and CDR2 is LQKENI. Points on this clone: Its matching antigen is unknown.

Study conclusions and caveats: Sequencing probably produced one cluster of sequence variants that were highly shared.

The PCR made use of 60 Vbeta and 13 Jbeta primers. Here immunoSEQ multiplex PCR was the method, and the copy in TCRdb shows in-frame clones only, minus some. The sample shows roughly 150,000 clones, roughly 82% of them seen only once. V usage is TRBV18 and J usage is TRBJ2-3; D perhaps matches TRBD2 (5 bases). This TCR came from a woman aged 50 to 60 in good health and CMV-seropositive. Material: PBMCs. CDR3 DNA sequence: TGTGCCAGCTCAAGGTCCCCGGAGGCAGATACGCAGTATTTT. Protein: CASSRSPEADTQYF.